This T cell receptor beta chain appears in the sequencing data of a study of T cell changes during pregnancy in multiple sclerosis. Sequenced by immunoSEQ multiplex PCR; TCRdb stores in-frame clones only, minus some. In the table there are 35,000 or so clones, roughly 90% of which are singletons. The trim removed 7 bases at V and 0 bases at J, leaving 10 bases unmatched. Germline V gene data show CDR1 as SGHTS and CDR2 as YDEGEE. This CDR3 is built from 16 residues. The starting material was CD4+ T cells from peripheral blood mononuclear cells, obtained after pregnancy. The clonotype originates from a female donor in good health, enrolled as a control in a pregnancy study. The chain has TRBV5-8 and TRBJ1-2, with 9 positions matching TRBD1. The CDR3 DNA follows: TGTGCCAGCTTAGAAAGGACAGGGGTAGCTAACTATGGCTACACCTTC. Translation: CASLERTGVANYGYTF.